The TCR beta chain described here comes from a study of blood T cell repertoires in COVID-19. Looking at the study overall: The United States, Italy and Spain supplied acute and convalescent COVID-19 samples. The analysed material was cDNA or gDNA that came from T cells, B-cell-depleted T cells, or PBMCs.

Germline CDR1 LGHDT, CDR2 YNNKEL (reference sequence). V lost 2 bases, J lost 4 bases, and 5 bases stayed unmatched. This CDR3 comprises 16 residues. In the authors' workflow: Scientists estimated how many nucleated cells there were by amplifying reference gene primers. TCRdb keeps only in-frame clones here, not all; method: immunoSEQ multiplex PCR. That table is the source of V, J and clone size, and D and trimming were worked out from the DNA. The sample includes roughly 250,000 clones, approximately 81% of them seen just once. This chain connects TRBV3-1 (or the pseudogene TRBV3-2) to TRBJ2-5; 12 positions match TRBD1. Specimen: peripheral blood. This clonotype was obtained from a woman in her fifties or sixties with active or convalescent COVID-19. DNA of the CDR3: TGTGCCAGCAGCCAAAACCGGGACAGGGGGCGAGAGACCCAGTACTTC. This encodes CASSQNRDRGRETQYF.